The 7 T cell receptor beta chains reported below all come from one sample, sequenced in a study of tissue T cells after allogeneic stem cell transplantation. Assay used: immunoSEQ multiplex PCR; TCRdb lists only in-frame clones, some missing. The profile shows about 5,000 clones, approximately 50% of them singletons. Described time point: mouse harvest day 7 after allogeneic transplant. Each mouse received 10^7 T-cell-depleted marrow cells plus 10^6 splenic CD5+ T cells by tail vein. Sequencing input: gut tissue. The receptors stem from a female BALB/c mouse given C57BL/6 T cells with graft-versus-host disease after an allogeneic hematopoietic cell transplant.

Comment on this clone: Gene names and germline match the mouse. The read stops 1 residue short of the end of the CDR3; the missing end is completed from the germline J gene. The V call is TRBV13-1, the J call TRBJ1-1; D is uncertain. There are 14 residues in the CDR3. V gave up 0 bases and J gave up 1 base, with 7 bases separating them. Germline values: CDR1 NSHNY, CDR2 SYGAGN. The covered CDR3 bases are TGTGCCAGCAGTGATGCGGGCAGAAACACAGAAGTCTTC. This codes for CASSDAGRNTEVF. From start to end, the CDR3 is CASSDAGRNTEVFF.

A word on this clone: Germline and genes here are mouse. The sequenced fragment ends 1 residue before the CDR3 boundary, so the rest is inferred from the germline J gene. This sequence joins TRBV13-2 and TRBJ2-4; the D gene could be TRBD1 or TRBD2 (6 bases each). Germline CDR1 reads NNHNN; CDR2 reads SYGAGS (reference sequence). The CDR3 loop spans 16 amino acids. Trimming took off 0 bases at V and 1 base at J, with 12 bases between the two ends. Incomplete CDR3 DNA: TGTGCCAGCGGTGATGCTTGGAGGGGGGGTCAAAACACCTTGTAC. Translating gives CASGDAWRGGQNTLY. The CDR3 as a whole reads CASGDAWRGGQNTLYF.

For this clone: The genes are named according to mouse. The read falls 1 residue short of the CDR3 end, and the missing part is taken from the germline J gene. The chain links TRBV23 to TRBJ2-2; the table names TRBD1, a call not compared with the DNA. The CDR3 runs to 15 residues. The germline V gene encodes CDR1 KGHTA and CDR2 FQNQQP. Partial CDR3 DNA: TGCTCCAGCAGCCGACAGGGGGCGGACACCGGGCAGCTCTAC. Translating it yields CSSSRQGADTGQLY. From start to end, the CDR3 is CSSSRQGADTGQLYF.

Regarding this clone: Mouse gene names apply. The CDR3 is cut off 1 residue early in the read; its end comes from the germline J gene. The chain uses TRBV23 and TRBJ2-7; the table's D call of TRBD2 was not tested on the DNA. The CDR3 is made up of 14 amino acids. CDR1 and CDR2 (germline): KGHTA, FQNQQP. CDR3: CSSSQSGGSYEQYF. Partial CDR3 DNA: TGCTCCAGCAGTCAATCTGGGGGGTCCTATGAACAGTAC.

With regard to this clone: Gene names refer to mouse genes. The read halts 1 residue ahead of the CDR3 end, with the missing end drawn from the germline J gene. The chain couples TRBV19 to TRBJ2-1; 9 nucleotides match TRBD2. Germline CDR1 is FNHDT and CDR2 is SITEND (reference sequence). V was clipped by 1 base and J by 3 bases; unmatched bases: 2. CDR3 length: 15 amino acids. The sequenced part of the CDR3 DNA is TGTGCCAGCAGTATATCCTGGGGGGGCTATGCTGAGCAGTTC. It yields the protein CASSISWGGYAEQF. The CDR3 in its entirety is CASSISWGGYAEQFF.

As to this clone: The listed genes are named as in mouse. CDR3 sequence: CASSLSNTLYF. The sequenced CDR3 bases are TGTGCCAGCAGTCTGTCTAACACCTTGTAC. The chain couples TRBV26 to TRBJ2-4; no clear D. The read gets to within 1 residue of the CDR3 end, and the germline J gene fills in the rest. CDR3 size: 11 residues. V was pared by 0 bases and J by 6 bases, with 1 base between. The germline gives CDR1 KGHPV, CDR2 FQNQEV (reference sequence).

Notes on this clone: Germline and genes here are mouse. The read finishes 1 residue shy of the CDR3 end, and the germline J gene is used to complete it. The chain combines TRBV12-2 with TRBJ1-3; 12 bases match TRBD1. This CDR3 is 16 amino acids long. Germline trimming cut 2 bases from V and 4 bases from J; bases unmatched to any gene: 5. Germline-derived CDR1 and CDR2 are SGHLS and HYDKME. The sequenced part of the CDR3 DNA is TGTGCCAGCTCTCCGGGACAGGGGGCGCGGGGAAATACGCTCTAT. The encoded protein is CASSPGQGARGNTLY. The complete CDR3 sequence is CASSPGQGARGNTLYF. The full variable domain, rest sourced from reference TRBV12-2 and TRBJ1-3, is NSGVVQSPRYIIKGKGERSILKCIPISGHLSVAWYQQTQGQELKFFIQHYDKMERDKGNLPSRFSVQQFDDYHSEMNMSALELEDSAVYFCASSPGQGARGNTLYFGEGSRLIVV.